This TCR beta chain was retrieved from a study of patients and donors after allogeneic stem cell transplantation. One entry per CDR3 protein, called by TCRdb with MiXCR from the RT-PCR reads. The repertoire has roughly 880,000 distinct CDR3 sequences, 18% of them found once; the top ten carry 5% to 7.5%. Input material: blood, either unsorted or a sorted T cell fraction (not recorded which). The clonotype was recovered from a human donor who was either an allogeneic HSCT recipient or a stem cell or donor lymphocyte infusion donor (not recorded which). It is not recorded whose cells these are; they may come from a transplant donor.

Here the CDR3 reads CASQLGAGADEQFF. The DNA for the CDR3 is TGTGCCAGCCAATTAGGAGCTGGGGCCGATGAGCAGTTCTTC. The V and J genes are TRBV27 and TRBJ2-1, with a possible D match to TRBD1 (5 bases). V was trimmed by 8 bases and J by 8 bases, leaving 19 bases between them. There are 14 residues in the CDR3. The germline gives CDR1 MNHEY, CDR2 SMNVEV (reference sequence).